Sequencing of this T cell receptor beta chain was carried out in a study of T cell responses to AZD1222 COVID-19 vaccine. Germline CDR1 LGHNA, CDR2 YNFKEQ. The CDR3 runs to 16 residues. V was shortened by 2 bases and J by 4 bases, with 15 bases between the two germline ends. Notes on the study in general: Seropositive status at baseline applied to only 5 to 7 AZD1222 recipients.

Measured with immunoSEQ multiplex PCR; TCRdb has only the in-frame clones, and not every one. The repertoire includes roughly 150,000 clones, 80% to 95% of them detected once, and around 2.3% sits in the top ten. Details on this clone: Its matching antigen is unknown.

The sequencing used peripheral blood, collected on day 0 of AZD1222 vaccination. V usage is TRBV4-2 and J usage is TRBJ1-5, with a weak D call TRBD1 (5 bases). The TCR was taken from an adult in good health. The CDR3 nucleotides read TGTGCCAGCAGCCAAATTGGGCAGGGAATAAATCAGCCCCAGCATTTT. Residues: CASSQIGQGINQPQHF.